The 18 T cell receptor beta chains listed next were all sequenced from one sample in a study of blood T cell repertoires in COVID-19. The assay was immunoSEQ multiplex PCR, and TCRdb's table has in-frame clones only and misses some. The sample yields a few hundred thousand clones, nearly 90% seen once. Material: peripheral blood. The receptors here all came from a woman aged 60-75 years with COVID-19, enrolled during active disease.

The chain couples TRBV4-2 to TRBJ2-7, with 13 bases lining up with TRBD2. Germline V lookup: CDR1 LGHNA, CDR2 YNFKEQ. V trimming: 3 bases; J trimming: 4 bases; junction bases outside the gene matches: 3. CDR3 length: 15 residues. The DNA for the CDR3 is TGTGCCAGCAGCCAGGGACTAGCGGGGAGGTACGAGCAGTACTTC. Translation gives CASSQGLAGRYEQYF.

This chain joins TRBV9 and TRBJ1-1; tentative D call: TRBD1 (6 bases). CDR1 SGDLS and CDR2 YYNGEE come from the germline V gene. V was clipped by 2 bases and J by 1 base, with 12 bases between them. The CDR3 is 15 residues long. For the CDR3, the DNA is TGTGCCAGCAGCGTCGGGGACACCCAGAACACTGAAGCTTTCTTT. As protein: CASSVGDTQNTEAFF.

V and J are TRBV5-4 and TRBJ1-5; the D gene is possibly TRBD1 (5 bases). V was cut by 0 bases and J by 8 bases, with 12 bases left in between. CDR3 length: 14 amino acids. Germline V gives CDR1 SGHNT, CDR2 YYREEE (reference sequence). CDR3 nucleotides: TGTGCCAGCAGCTTGGCAGGCAAAGGGGAGCCCCAGCATTTT. Translating it yields CASSLAGKGEPQHF.

This chain connects TRBV5-5 to TRBJ1-2; possible D gene TRBD1, 6 bases. With 3 bases removed from V and 9 bases from J, the gap between germline ends came to 12 bases. This CDR3 has 12 amino acids. Germline assignment: CDR1 SGHKS and CDR2 YYEKEE (reference sequence). The CDR3 sequence: CASSSEDRSYTF. The CDR3 region has the DNA TGTGCCAGCAGCTCGGAAGACAGGAGCTACACCTTC.

CDR3 amino acids: CASSIRSAADTQYF. CDR3 bases: TGTGCCAGTAGTATTCGTAGTGCGGCAGATACGCAGTATTTT. J is TRBJ2-3 and V is TRBV19; no firm D call. Trimming took off 3 bases at V and 4 bases at J, with 11 bases between the two ends. Looked up from germline, CDR1 is LNHDA and CDR2 is SQIVND (reference sequence). The CDR3 extends over 14 amino acids.

This clone was seen once. The chain is built from TRBV7-3 and TRBJ2-3; 9 positions match TRBD1. This CDR3 contains 15 residues. The V and J ends lost 2 bases and 3 bases, in that order; junction bases with no gene match: 3. The V gene's germline CDR1 is SGHTA and CDR2 FQGTGA. CDR3 DNA: TGTGCCAGCAGCTTAGGGGACAGGGATACAGATACGCAGTATTTT. Its translation is CASSLGDRDTDTQYF.

The genes are TRBV25-1 and TRBJ2-1, with 8 bases lining up with TRBD1. The CDR3 has 16 amino acids. V gave up 3 bases and J gave up 1 base; unmatched junction bases: 5. Germline CDR1 reads MGHDK; CDR2 reads SYGVNS. The CDR3 region is CASSDPDRESYNEQFF. In nucleotides, the CDR3 is TGTGCCAGCAGTGATCCGGACAGGGAGTCCTACAATGAGCAGTTCTTC.

J is TRBJ2-7 and V is TRBV4-2; TRBD1 might be the D (5 bases). CDR1 LGHNA and CDR2 YNFKEQ come from the germline V gene. The CDR3 has 15 residues. The ends were cut back, 2 bases at V and 6 bases at J, with 17 bases in the middle. CDR3 in amino acids: CASSQSRTHQAEQYF. DNA for the CDR3: TGTGCCAGCAGCCAATCGCGGACACATCAGGCCGAGCAGTACTTC.

This chain joins TRBV11-1 and TRBJ2-3; 15 bases line up with TRBD2. This CDR3 has 16 residues. Germline V CDR1 and CDR2: SGHAT, FQDESV (reference sequence). J gave up 6 bases and V 5 bases, and 6 bases lay outside the gene matches. This chain's CDR3 is CASSTGLAGGRDTQYF. CDR3 coding DNA: TGTGCCAGCAGCACCGGACTAGCGGGGGGGCGTGATACGCAGTATTTT.

This clone was recorded only once. J is TRBJ2-1 and V is TRBV6-5; TRBD2 matches at 10 bases. The CDR3 sequence is 15 residues long. Germline CDR1 MNHEY, CDR2 SVGAGI. Trimming took 2 bases from V and 2 from J; bases not matched to a gene: 0. CDR3 amino acids: CASSYTSGAYNEQFF. The CDR3 DNA reads as TGTGCCAGCAGTTACACTAGCGGGGCCTACAATGAGCAGTTCTTC.

This clone was picked up a small number of times. V usage is TRBV7-2 and J usage is TRBJ2-2; 8 nucleotides line up with TRBD2. From germline, CDR1 is SGHTA and CDR2 FQGNSA. CDR3 length equals 17 residues. Losses at the gene ends were 0 bases for V and 0 bases for J; bases not matched to a gene: 3. The CDR3 loop reads CASSLAPGLANTGELFF. In DNA, the CDR3 is TGTGCCAGCAGCTTAGCGCCGGGACTAGCGAACACCGGGGAGCTGTTTTTT.

This clone was recorded once. This sequence joins TRBV25-1 and TRBJ1-2; D gene uncertain. This CDR3 has 15 amino acids. V was shortened by 7 bases and J by 2 bases, with 17 bases between the two germline ends. Germline loops: CDR1 MGHDK, CDR2 SYGVNS. CDR3 region: CASMFAGEWNYGYTF. DNA of the CDR3: TGTGCCAGCATGTTTGCAGGCGAGTGGAACTATGGCTACACCTTC.

This rearrangement joins TRBV6-2 or TRBV6-3 to TRBJ2-3, with TRBD2 as a possible D gene (5 bases). CDR1 is MNHEY and CDR2 is SVGEGT in the germline V gene. This CDR3 has 14 residues. Trimming removed 6 bases at V and 5 bases at J, with 15 bases between. The chain's CDR3 is CASSRPGIGDTQYF. CDR3 coding DNA: TGTGCCAGCAGCCGACCGGGGATCGGAGATACGCAGTATTTT.

The chain employs TRBV4-1 and TRBJ2-1, with 8 bases lining up with TRBD2. The junction had 10 bases not matched to a gene; V was cut back by 0 bases and J by 9 bases. Germline V CDR1 and CDR2: MGHRA, YSYEKL. This CDR3 region has 16 residues. CDR3 nucleotides: TGCGCCAGCAGCCAAGATCCGGGACTAGAAAGGGTTGAGCAGTTCTTC. Translation gives CASSQDPGLERVEQFF.

The chain recombines TRBV18 with TRBJ1-2; 7 positions agree with TRBD1. V gave up 3 bases and J gave up 6 bases; unmatched junction bases: 10. Germline CDR1 is KGHSH and CDR2 is LQKENI. This CDR3 is built from 15 residues. CDR3 loop: CASSPRPGGLDGYTF. The CDR3 DNA sequence: TGTGCCAGCTCACCCCGTCCAGGGGGTCTGGATGGCTACACCTTC. The full variable domain, rest sourced from reference TRBV18 and TRBJ1-2, is NAGVMQNPRHLVRRRGQEARLRCSPMKGHSHVYWYRQLPEEGLKFMVYLQKENIIDESGMPKERFSAEFPKEGPSILRIQQVVRGDSAAYFCASSPRPGGLDGYTFGSGTRLTVV.

The gene calls are TRBV5-6 and TRBJ2-3; TRBD1 is a possible D gene (6 bases). CDR3 size: 13 residues. Per germline, CDR1 SGHDT and CDR2 YYEEEE. With 3 bases removed from V and 8 bases from J, the gap between germline ends came to 13 bases. In DNA form, the CDR3 reads TGTGCCAGCAGCTACAGCTCAGGGGCTACGCAGTATTTT. Protein sequence: CASSYSSGATQYF. The variable domain in full, completed from reference TRBV5-6 and TRBJ2-3, reads DAGVTQSPTHLIKTRGQQVTLRCSPKSGHDTVSWYQQALGQGPQFIFQYYEEEERQRGNFPDRFSGHQFPNYSSELNVNALLLGDSALYLCASSYSSGATQYFGPGTRLTVL.

The chain combines TRBV5-1 with TRBJ1-6, with D hard to call. The CDR3 totals 14 residues. The V gene's germline CDR1 is SGHRS and CDR2 YFSETQ. Trimming removed 0 bases from V and 10 bases from J, with 11 bases in between. CDR3 coding DNA: TGCGCCAGCAGCTTGGTCGGGGATGGGTCACCCCTCCACTTT. Protein sequence: CASSLVGDGSPLHF.

This chain uses TRBV5-8 with TRBJ2-6, with TRBD1 matching over 7 bases. Trimming removed 2 bases from V and 0 bases from J; junction bases left unmatched: 8. Germline V lookup: CDR1 SGHTS, CDR2 YDEGEE. The CDR3 spans 18 residues. In nucleotides, the CDR3 is TGTGCCAGCAGCTTACCGGGACAGTACCTCTCTGGGGCCAACGTCCTGACTTTC. As protein: CASSLPGQYLSGANVLTF.